These 32 T cell receptor beta chains share one sample of origin, sequenced in a study of blood T cell repertoires in COVID-19. Method: immunoSEQ multiplex PCR; TCRdb's copy keeps in-frame clones and lacks some. In the table there are around 100,000 clones, approximately 84% of which are singletons. The source material was peripheral blood. These receptors were taken from a woman aged 55-69 years with acute or convalescent COVID-19.

This chain links TRBV3-1 (or the pseudogene TRBV3-2) with TRBJ2-1, with D tentatively TRBD2 (5 bases). Germline-derived CDR1 and CDR2 are LGHDT and YNNKEL (reference sequence). The germline V and J ends were trimmed by 4 bases and 5 bases, with 9 bases remaining between them. This CDR3 spans 13 amino acids. The CDR3 DNA reads as TGTGCCAGCAGCCCGACTATTCACAATGAGCAGTTCTTC. As protein: CASSPTIHNEQFF.

The chain uses TRBV5-6 and TRBJ2-7; 8 nucleotides match TRBD2. Trimming took 5 bases from V and 2 from J; bases not matched to a gene: 6. Germline CDR1 SGHDT, CDR2 YYEEEE. This CDR3 contains 14 residues. CDR3 sequence: CASSPLGGAYEQYF. CDR3 bases: TGTGCCAGCAGTCCGCTCGGGGGGGCCTACGAGCAGTACTTC.

V gene TRBV2 combines with J gene TRBJ1-2; 8 nucleotides line up with TRBD1. This CDR3 contains 13 residues. The V and J ends lost 6 bases and 7 bases, in that order; junction bases with no gene match: 7. In germline, CDR1 is SNHLY, CDR2 FYNNEI. DNA for the CDR3: TGTGCCAGCAGGTCGACAGGGGCTAGTGGCTACACCTTC. It codes for CASRSTGASGYTF.

The chain employs TRBV5-1 and TRBJ1-1, with 11 bases that match TRBD1. The CDR3 runs 14 residues. Looked up from germline, CDR1 is SGHRS and CDR2 is YFSETQ. The junction had 5 bases not matched to a gene; V was cut back by 4 bases and J by 6 bases. This CDR3 reads CASSPGQGEAEAFF. The CDR3, as DNA: TGCGCCAGCAGCCCGGGACAGGGGGAGGCTGAAGCTTTCTTT.

The chain employs TRBV3-1 (or the pseudogene TRBV3-2) and TRBJ1-2, with D tentatively TRBD1 (5 bases). The V end lost 1 base, the J end lost 4 bases, and 10 bases lay between the germline ends. The CDR3 is made up of 14 amino acids. Germline CDR1 reads LGHDT; CDR2 reads YNNKEL (reference sequence). The CDR3 sequence: CASSQVGHLYGYTF. The CDR3, as DNA: TGTGCCAGCAGCCAAGTAGGACACCTCTATGGCTACACCTTC.

The chain is built from TRBV19 and TRBJ2-5; 8 bases agree with TRBD2. The CDR3 spans 14 residues. CDR1 LNHDA and CDR2 SQIVND come from the germline V gene (reference sequence). Unmatched junction bases numbered 8, after V lost 6 bases and J lost 5 bases. CDR3 sequence: CASRALAGGETQYF. The DNA of the CDR3 is TGTGCCAGTAGAGCGCTAGCGGGTGGGGAGACCCAGTACTTC.

The chain carries TRBV27 and TRBJ2-1; 8 nucleotides match TRBD2. Germline values: CDR1 MNHEY, CDR2 SMNVEV (reference sequence). V was pared by 8 bases and J by 8 bases, with 11 bases of the junction left unmatched. This CDR3 is 14 amino acids long. This CDR3 reads CASESGLVGDEQFF. The DNA for the CDR3 is TGTGCCAGCGAGTCGGGACTAGTGGGCGATGAGCAGTTCTTC.

The rearrangement links TRBV6-4 to TRBJ1-2; D unresolved. CDR3 length: 13 amino acids. Germline V gives CDR1 MRHNA, CDR2 SNTAGT. V lost 5 bases to trimming and J lost 1 base, with 8 bases between them. The CDR3 spells CASSREFNYGYTF. The CDR3 DNA is TGTGCCAGCAGTCGGGAGTTTAACTATGGCTACACCTTC.

V usage is TRBV19 and J usage is TRBJ2-7; the D gene is possibly TRBD2 (6 bases). CDR1 is LNHDA and CDR2 is SQIVND in the germline V gene (reference sequence). This CDR3 is built from 14 residues. Trimming removed 5 bases at V and 6 bases at J, with 17 bases between. DNA of the CDR3: TGTGCCAGTAGTCTCTCCGCGACTAGATCCGAGCAGTACTTC. It yields the protein CASSLSATRSEQYF.

The V and J genes are TRBV10-3 and TRBJ1-1, with D possibly TRBD1 on 5 matching bases. V was clipped by 7 bases and J by 1 base, with 10 bases between them. The CDR3 is made up of 13 amino acids. Germline CDR1 and CDR2: ENHRY and SYGVKD. CDR3 in amino acids: CAIKRQQNTEAFF. The CDR3 region has the DNA TGTGCCATCAAGAGACAGCAGAACACTGAAGCTTTCTTT.

The table lists this clone with a count of one. V gene TRBV5-4 combines with J gene TRBJ2-2, with 9 bases aligning to TRBD1. CDR3 length equals 15 residues. V gave up 4 bases and J gave up 3 bases; unmatched junction bases: 4. CDR1 is SGHNT and CDR2 is YYREEE in the germline V gene (reference sequence). The DNA of the CDR3 is TGTGCCAGCAGCCAAGGACAGGGGTACACCGGGGAGCTGTTTTTT. Its translation: CASSQGQGYTGELFF. Variable domain in full (rest from reference TRBV5-4 and TRBJ2-2): ETGVTQSPTHLIKTRGQQVTLRCSSQSGHNTVSWYQQALGQGPQFIFQYYREEENGRGNFPPRFSGLQFPNYSSELNVNALELDDSALYLCASSQGQGYTGELFFGEGSRLTVL.

This clone was found a few times. This rearrangement joins TRBV11-2 to TRBJ1-5; no definite D call. There are 16 residues in the CDR3. The V gene's germline CDR1 is SGHAT and CDR2 FQNNGV. V was shortened by 6 bases and J by 5 bases, with 20 bases between the two germline ends. CDR3 sequence (DNA): TGTGCCAGCAGTCTATCGAGCGATGGAGGAGATCAGCCCCAGCATTTT. Translation: CASSLSSDGGDQPQHF.

The gene calls are TRBV7-2 and TRBJ2-1; 9 bases are a match to TRBD2. The CDR3 is made up of 15 amino acids. Per germline, CDR1 SGHTA and CDR2 FQGNSA. The V gene end was trimmed by 6 bases and the J gene end by 8 bases; junction bases not matched to a gene: 11. CDR3 sequence: CASRVAGASFDEQFF. The CDR3, as DNA: TGTGCCAGCAGGGTAGCGGGAGCCTCCTTCGATGAGCAGTTCTTC.

V and J are TRBV20-1 and TRBJ1-2; no clear D. CDR3 length: 11 amino acids. Trimming took 5 bases from V and 7 from J, leaving 11 bases between them. Per germline, CDR1 DFQATT and CDR2 SNEGSKA (reference sequence). The CDR3 here is CSAGVSGGYTF. DNA for the CDR3: TGCAGTGCTGGTGTTAGCGGTGGCTACACCTTC.

The chain combines TRBV4-1 with TRBJ1-3; D is ambiguous. With 4 bases removed from V and 1 base from J, the gap between germline ends came to 11 bases. Germline V gives CDR1 MGHRA, CDR2 YSYEKL. The CDR3 has 15 amino acids. The CDR3 region has the DNA TGCGCCAGCAGCCGCGCCGAGGGATCTGGAAACACCATATATTTT. Its protein product is CASSRAEGSGNTIYF.

V usage is TRBV14 and J usage is TRBJ2-5; the D is unclear. CDR3 length: 13 residues. Germline-derived CDR1 and CDR2 are SGHDN and FVKESK. Between the trimmed V and J ends, which lost 1 base and 7 bases, there was a span of 10 bases. The CDR3 reads CASSQVDRSTQYF. The DNA of the CDR3 is TGTGCCAGCAGCCAAGTTGATCGGTCGACCCAGTACTTC.

This clone was observed a few times. Written as DNA, the CDR3 is TGCGCCAGCAGTGGATCAGGGTTGGATGGCTACACCTTC. Translating it yields CASSGSGLDGYTF. This chain connects TRBV10-1 to TRBJ1-2; TRBD1 might be the D (5 bases). CDR1 and CDR2 from the germline V gene are WNHNN and SYGVQD (reference sequence). The CDR3 contains 13 residues. The germline V and J ends were trimmed by 4 bases and 6 bases, with 12 bases remaining between them.

The J gene is TRBJ2-3, the V gene TRBV6-2 or TRBV6-3, with 7 bases matching TRBD1. This CDR3 is 14 amino acids long. With 5 bases clipped from V and 0 bases from J, the junction kept 2 bases outside the gene matches. Germline CDR1 reads MNHEY; CDR2 reads SVGEGT. DNA of the CDR3: TGTGCCAGCAGTAACAGGGGAAGCACAGATACGCAGTATTTT. This translates into CASSNRGSTDTQYF.

The V gene is TRBV23-1, the J gene TRBJ1-1, with D tentatively TRBD1 (6 bases). TRBV23-1 is placed among ORFs of uncertain function. There are 16 residues in the CDR3. With 3 bases removed from V and 7 bases from J, the gap between germline ends came to 21 bases. The chain's CDR3 is CASSHRPRQAGDEAFF. In nucleotides, the CDR3 is TGCGCCAGCAGTCATCGCCCTCGACAGGCCGGGGATGAAGCTTTCTTT.

The chain has TRBV7-3 and TRBJ2-2; 7 bases match TRBD2. Germline CDR1 SGHTA, CDR2 FQGTGA. Unmatched junction bases numbered 11, after V lost 0 bases and J lost 7 bases. The CDR3 has 17 residues. Here the CDR3 DNA reads TGTGCCAGCAGCTTAACCCGGGAGCGGGGCTTGGTCGGGGAGCTGTTTTTT. The encoded protein is CASSLTRERGLVGELFF.

The CDR3 bases are TGTGCCAGTAGTATAGCAGGGGGGAACTATGGCTACACCTTC. Translation: CASSIAGGNYGYTF. This chain joins TRBV19 and TRBJ1-2, with 7 nucleotides matching TRBD1. The V segment lost 1 base and the J segment 2 bases; nucleotides outside the gene matches: 1. CDR1 and CDR2 from the germline V gene are LNHDA and SQIVND (reference sequence). This CDR3 region has 14 residues.

J is TRBJ2-5 and V is TRBV5-4; weak D call: TRBD1 (6 bases). V was cut by 4 bases and J by 7 bases, with 20 bases left in between. Germline values: CDR1 SGHNT, CDR2 YYREEE (reference sequence). This CDR3 spans 15 amino acids. The CDR3 region has the DNA TGTGCCAGCAGCATAACCGGGACATCACTTTTGACCCAGTACTTC. Residues: CASSITGTSLLTQYF.

The V and J genes are TRBV23-1 and TRBJ2-7, with 7 bases that match TRBD2. TRBV23-1 is an open reading frame, and its role is uncertain. V shed 3 bases, J shed 1 base, and the junction held 0 bases outside the gene matches. CDR3 length: 13 amino acids. The CDR3 region has the DNA TGCGCCAGCAGTCACGGGGGGTCCTACGAGCAGTACTTC. Amino acid sequence: CASSHGGSYEQYF.

The genes are TRBV6-5 and TRBJ2-7; tentative D call: TRBD2 (6 bases). V was clipped by 0 bases and J by 2 bases, with 14 bases between them. The CDR3 runs to 16 residues. CDR1 is MNHEY and CDR2 is SVGAGI in the germline V gene. This CDR3 is CASSYSLAGQTYEQYF. CDR3 in DNA: TGTGCCAGCAGTTACTCCCTCGCGGGGCAAACCTACGAGCAGTACTTC.

The chain is built from TRBV19 and TRBJ2-2; TRBD1 might be the D (5 bases). V was clipped by 6 bases and J by 1 base, with 6 bases between them. The germline V gene has CDR1 LNHDA and CDR2 SQIVND (reference sequence). CDR3 length equals 13 residues. CDR3 nucleotides: TGTGCCAGTAGAGGACAGAACACCGGGGAGCTGTTTTTT. Translation gives CASRGQNTGELFF.

This chain uses TRBV3-1 (or the pseudogene TRBV3-2) with TRBJ1-6, with 7 bases identical to TRBD1. The CDR3 runs to 14 residues. The J segment lost 5 bases and the V segment lost 8 bases, leaving 6 bases of the junction unmatched. The germline V gene encodes CDR1 LGHDT and CDR2 YNNKEL (reference sequence). The CDR3 nucleotides are TGTGCCAGCTCTGGACAGGCTAATAATTCACCCCTCCACTTT. Its protein product is CASSGQANNSPLHF.

The rearrangement links TRBV7-2 to TRBJ2-7, with 8 bases matching TRBD2. The V and J ends lost 2 bases and 0 bases, in that order; junction bases with no gene match: 3. From germline, CDR1 is SGHTA and CDR2 FQGNSA. CDR3 length equals 15 residues. The CDR3 region has the DNA TGTGCCAGCAGCTTACAGGGGACTAGCTCCTACGAGCAGTACTTC. It codes for CASSLQGTSSYEQYF.

The rearrangement uses TRBV5-5 and TRBJ2-7, with TRBD2 matching over 12 bases. This CDR3 contains 19 residues. The trim removed 0 bases at V and 6 bases at J, leaving 16 bases unmatched. Germline V gene lookup returns CDR1 SGHKS and CDR2 YYEKEE (reference sequence). The CDR3 region is CASSLDGRASGGAFREQYF. In DNA form, the CDR3 reads TGTGCCAGCAGCTTGGATGGTAGGGCTAGCGGGGGGGCCTTCCGCGAGCAGTACTTC.

V and J are TRBV6-5 and TRBJ1-1; 10 bases are shared with TRBD1. Germline values: CDR1 MNHEY, CDR2 SVGAGI. This CDR3 is 14 amino acids long. Trimming cost V 8 bases and J 7 bases; bases outside gene matches: 10. The CDR3 protein is CASARDRGRGEAFF. CDR3 sequence (DNA): TGTGCCAGCGCCCGGGACAGGGGCCGAGGTGAAGCTTTCTTT.

This chain links TRBV5-5 with TRBJ2-5; tentative D call: TRBD2 (6 bases). In germline, CDR1 is SGHKS, CDR2 YYEKEE (reference sequence). The CDR3 totals 14 residues. Trimming took off 0 bases at V and 5 bases at J, with 11 bases between the two ends. CDR3 DNA sequence: TGTGCCAGCAGCTTGGGACTAGATGGGGAGACCCAGTACTTC. It yields the protein CASSLGLDGETQYF.

This clone was observed a handful of times. The chain combines TRBV6-6 with TRBJ1-2; no firm D call. Trimming removed 7 bases at V and 2 bases at J, with 8 bases between. Looked up from germline, CDR1 is MNHNY and CDR2 is SVGAGI (reference sequence). The CDR3 runs to 12 residues. The CDR3 protein is CASTEHNYGYTF. The CDR3 DNA reads as TGTGCCAGCACCGAACACAACTATGGCTACACCTTC.

This clone was observed once. The chain employs TRBV28 and TRBJ1-4, with TRBD1 as a possible D gene (6 bases). Germline loops: CDR1 MDHEN, CDR2 SYDVKM. This CDR3 is 15 amino acids long. V was clipped by 4 bases and J by 0 bases, with 9 bases between them. CDR3 region: CASSSTGTTNEKLFF. The CDR3 region has the DNA TGTGCCAGCAGTTCAACAGGGACAACTAATGAAAAACTGTTTTTT.